A single sample gave rise to the 18 T cell receptor beta chains below, sequenced in a study of technical replicates of blood from a few donors. Assay used: immunoSEQ multiplex PCR; TCRdb lists only in-frame clones, some missing. The table lists about 59,000 clones, roughly 93% of them singletons. The sample comprised PBMCs. These receptors originate from a human donor in good health. Some clones in this sample may be carry-over from other donors' samples.

This sequence joins TRBV7-9 and TRBJ1-1; a weak D match, TRBD1 (5 bases). The ends were cut back, 3 bases at V and 1 base at J, with 6 bases in the middle. The V gene's germline CDR1 is SEHNR and CDR2 FQNEAQ (reference sequence). The CDR3 is made up of 13 amino acids. DNA for the CDR3: TGTGCCAGCAGCTTTGGGGCGAACACTGAAGCTTTCTTT. Translating gives CASSFGANTEAFF.

This rearrangement joins TRBV6-4 to TRBJ2-4; no definite D call. Germline V gives CDR1 MRHNA, CDR2 SNTAGT. Deletions cut 0 bases from V and 0 bases from J, with 6 bases between. The CDR3 loop spans 15 amino acids. CDR3 bases: TGTGCCAGCAGTGACTCTTGGCTAGCCAAAAACATTCAGTACTTC. Translating gives CASSDSWLAKNIQYF.

V and J are TRBV30 and TRBJ1-5; no clear D. The CDR3 is 14 amino acids. Per germline, CDR1 GTSNPN and CDR2 SVGIG (reference sequence). Trimming cost V 2 bases and J 0 bases, with 8 bases left between them. The CDR3 spells CAWSTDYSNQPQHF. The CDR3 DNA is TGTGCCTGGAGTACGGACTATAGCAATCAGCCCCAGCATTTT. Full variable domain (outside the CDR3, taken from reference TRBV30 and TRBJ1-5): SQTIHQWPATLVQPVGSPLSLECTVEGTSNPNLYWYRQAAGRGLQLLFYSVGIGQISSEVPQNLSASRPQDRQFILSSKKLLLSDSGFYLCAWSTDYSNQPQHFGDGTRLSIL.

The chain recombines TRBV5-1 with TRBJ1-6, with a weak D call TRBD1 (6 bases). The CDR3 sequence is 16 residues long. V was trimmed by 4 bases and J by 2 bases, leaving 13 bases between them. Germline CDR1 reads SGHRS; CDR2 reads YFSETQ. The CDR3: CASSQAGTPYNSPLHF. As DNA, the CDR3 is TGCGCCAGCAGCCAAGCCGGGACACCCTATAATTCACCCCTCCACTTT. The whole variable domain, remainder taken from reference TRBV5-1 and TRBJ1-6, is KAGVTQTPRYLIKTRGQQVTLSCSPISGHRSVSWYQQTPGQGLQFLFEYFSETQRNKGNFPGRFSGRQFSNSRSEMNVSTLELGDSALYLCASSQAGTPYNSPLHFGNGTRLTVT.

This chain connects TRBV14 to TRBJ2-2; 7 bases are shared with TRBD1. The CDR3 consists of 16 residues. V shed 4 bases, J shed 0 bases, and the junction held 5 bases outside the gene matches. Looked up from germline, CDR1 is SGHDN and CDR2 is FVKESK. DNA of the CDR3: TGTGCCAGCAGCCCTCATCAGGGGGCGAACACCGGGGAGCTGTTTTTT. Translating gives CASSPHQGANTGELFF.

J is TRBJ2-5 and V is TRBV13; TRBD2 aligns across 8 bases. CDR3 length: 16 residues. Germline loops: CDR1 PRHDT, CDR2 FYEKMQ (reference sequence). V trimming: 5 bases; J trimming: 1 base; junction bases outside the gene matches: 9. The CDR3 region has the DNA TGTGCCAGCAGCCCGCGCTTGACTAGCGCCCAAGAGACCCAGTACTTC. This sequence encodes CASSPRLTSAQETQYF.

In its sample, this clone was seen once. J is TRBJ1-5 and V is TRBV19; maybe TRBD1 (6 bases). This CDR3 contains 15 residues. Germline V gene data show CDR1 as LNHDA and CDR2 as SQIVND (reference sequence). Trimming cost V 6 bases and J 1 base, with 13 bases left between them. The CDR3 sequence is CASRFQGKSNQPQHF. CDR3 nucleotide sequence: TGTGCCAGTAGGTTCCAGGGGAAGAGCAATCAGCCCCAGCATTTT.

The CDR3: CASSQGMGRGTNYEQYF. The CDR3 DNA reads TGCGCCAGCAGCCAGGGAATGGGGCGGGGGACTAACTACGAGCAGTACTTC. The V gene is TRBV4-3, the J gene TRBJ2-7; TRBD2 aligns across 7 bases. Losses at the gene ends were 3 bases for V and 3 bases for J; bases not matched to a gene: 14. Germline V gene sequence: CDR1 LGHNA, CDR2 YSLEER. The CDR3 totals 17 residues.

The V call is TRBV7-9, the J call TRBJ2-5; D unresolved. Germline lookup yields CDR1 SEHNR and CDR2 FQNEAQ (reference sequence). CDR3 length: 13 residues. V lost 4 bases to trimming and J lost 2 bases, with 8 bases between them. Written as DNA, the CDR3 is TGTGCCAGCAGCTCGCCCAGTCAAGAGACCCAGTACTTC. Amino acid sequence: CASSSPSQETQYF.

The genes are TRBV6-5 and TRBJ2-1; D is unclear. CDR1 and CDR2 (germline): MNHEY, SVGAGI. The CDR3 is made up of 15 amino acids. Trimming took off 0 bases at V and 4 bases at J, with 10 bases between the two ends. The CDR3 DNA follows: TGTGCCAGCAGTTACTCGGTCGCAGGTTACAATGAGCAGTTCTTC. Its protein product is CASSYSVAGYNEQFF.

The chain has TRBV12-5 and TRBJ2-2; TRBD2 might be the D (6 bases). The CDR3 totals 17 residues. The germline V gene has CDR1 LGHNT and CDR2 FRNRAP. V was clipped by 3 bases and J by 0 bases, with 14 bases between them. The CDR3 sequence is CASGFYGWGANTGELFF. The CDR3 region has the DNA TGTGCTAGTGGTTTCTACGGGTGGGGGGCGAACACCGGGGAGCTGTTTTTT.

In DNA, the CDR3 is TGTGCCAGCAGCCTTACAGGGGCTGGTGGCTACACCTTC. Translating gives CASSLTGAGGYTF. The chain uses TRBV5-6 and TRBJ1-2, with 7 bases that match TRBD1. The CDR3 length is 13 residues. Germline V gene data show CDR1 as SGHDT and CDR2 as YYEEEE. Unmatched junction bases numbered 7, after V lost 4 bases and J lost 7 bases.

This clone was seen once. The gene calls are TRBV29-1 and TRBJ2-2; no clear D gene. This CDR3 is built from 12 residues. Trimming left V 4 bases short and J 1 base short, with 4 bases between. Germline lookup yields CDR1 SQVTM and CDR2 ANQGSEA. CDR3 nucleotide sequence: TGCAGCGTTGTAGTGAACACCGGGGAGCTGTTTTTT. It translates to CSVVVNTGELFF.

The V gene is TRBV7-9, the J gene TRBJ2-7; no firm D call. The CDR3 spans 13 residues. Looked up from germline, CDR1 is SEHNR and CDR2 is FQNEAQ (reference sequence). The V and J ends lost 1 base and 5 bases respectively, with 9 bases between them. CDR3 DNA: TGTGCCAGCAGCTTAGAACGAGGCGACGAGCAGTACTTC. Residues: CASSLERGDEQYF. Full variable domain (rest looked up from reference TRBV7-9 and TRBJ2-7): DTGVSQNPRHKITKRGQNVTFRCDPISEHNRLYWYRQTLGQGPEFLTYFQNEAQLEKSRLLSDRFSAERPKGSFSTLEIQRTEQGDSAMYLCASSLERGDEQYFGPGTRLTVT.

The chain links TRBV7-9 to TRBJ2-5; 8 bases align to TRBD1. With 5 bases clipped from V and 1 base from J, the junction kept 3 bases outside the gene matches. CDR1 is SEHNR, CDR2 FQNEAQ, per germline (reference sequence). This CDR3 has 14 residues. The CDR3 protein is CASSRGTGQETQYF. The CDR3 DNA is TGTGCCAGCAGCAGGGGGACAGGCCAAGAGACCCAGTACTTC. The entire variable domain, with the rest obtained from reference TRBV7-9 and TRBJ2-5, is as follows: DTGVSQNPRHKITKRGQNVTFRCDPISEHNRLYWYRQTLGQGPEFLTYFQNEAQLEKSRLLSDRFSAERPKGSFSTLEIQRTEQGDSAMYLCASSRGTGQETQYFGPGTRLLVL.

This chain joins TRBV19 and TRBJ2-7; 7 positions agree with TRBD1. V lost 3 bases, J lost 2 bases, and 4 bases stayed unmatched. The CDR3 is 14 amino acids. CDR1 LNHDA and CDR2 SQIVND come from the germline V gene (reference sequence). The CDR3 DNA is TGTGCCAGTAGTATCGAAAGGGGGCCCTACGAGCAGTACTTC. Translating gives CASSIERGPYEQYF.

V and J are TRBV6-5 and TRBJ1-1, with 10 bases identical to TRBD1. Trimming cost V 9 bases and J 4 bases; bases outside gene matches: 2. CDR1 MNHEY and CDR2 SVGAGI come from the germline V gene. The CDR3 totals 12 residues. The CDR3: CARRTGGTEAFF. CDR3 bases: TGTGCCAGAAGGACAGGGGGCACTGAAGCTTTCTTT.

This rearrangement joins TRBV7-2 to TRBJ2-5; TRBD2 is a possible D gene (6 bases). CDR1 SGHTA and CDR2 FQGNSA come from the germline V gene. Trimming cost V 5 bases and J 1 base, with 8 bases left between them. This CDR3 region has 13 residues. CDR3 residues: CASSRDFQETQYF. CDR3 DNA: TGTGCCAGCAGCCGGGACTTCCAAGAGACCCAGTACTTC.